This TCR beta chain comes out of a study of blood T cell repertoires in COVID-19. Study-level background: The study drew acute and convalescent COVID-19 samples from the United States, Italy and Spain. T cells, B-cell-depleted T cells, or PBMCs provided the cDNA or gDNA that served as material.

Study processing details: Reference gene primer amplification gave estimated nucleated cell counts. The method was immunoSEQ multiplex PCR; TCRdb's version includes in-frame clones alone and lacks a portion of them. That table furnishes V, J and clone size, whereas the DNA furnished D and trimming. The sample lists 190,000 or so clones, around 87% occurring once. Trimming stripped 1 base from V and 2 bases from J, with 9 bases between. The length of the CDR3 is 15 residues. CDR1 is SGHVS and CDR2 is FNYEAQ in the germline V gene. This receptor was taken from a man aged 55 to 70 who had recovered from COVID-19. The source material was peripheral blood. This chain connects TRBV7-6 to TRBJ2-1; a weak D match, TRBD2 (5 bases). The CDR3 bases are TGTGCCAGCAGCTTAGTTAATAGCGCCTACAATGAGCAGTTCTTC. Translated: CASSLVNSAYNEQFF.